Sequencing of this T cell receptor (beta chain) was carried out in a study of shared clonotypes between healthy human individuals. Background on the study: CD4 naive and CD4 memory each took three plates per donor, while CD8 naive took two and CD8 memory one. Study outcomes and limitations: Tissue TCR repertoires likely differ from these blood-only repertoires.

To note about this clone: Its target is unknown.

The deep-level immunoSEQ assay was used. Per the original data handling: ImmunoSEQ sequences covered only the junction and lacked quality scores; filtering therefore differed. The repertoire was sequenced with immunoSEQ multiplex PCR; TCRdb's copy has only in-frame clones and lacks some. From that table come the V and J calls and clone size; the DNA was used to work out D and trimming. The sample includes more than 400,000 clones, approximately 95% seen only once; the top ten take nearly 0.065%. Germline CDR1 is LNHNV and CDR2 is YYDKDF (reference sequence). Trimming took 8 bases from V and 0 from J, leaving 14 bases between them. The CDR3 has 15 amino acids.

V and J are TRBV15 and TRBJ1-3; D gene uncertain. The sequenced sample consisted of naive CD4+ T cells sorted from blood. Subset of the sample: CD45RA+ positively selected. The origin of this receptor is a woman under 40 in good health. The DNA for the CDR3 is TGTGCCACCCAGTCGGGCCAAACCTCTGGAAACACCATATATTTT. Its protein product is CATQSGQTSGNTIYF.